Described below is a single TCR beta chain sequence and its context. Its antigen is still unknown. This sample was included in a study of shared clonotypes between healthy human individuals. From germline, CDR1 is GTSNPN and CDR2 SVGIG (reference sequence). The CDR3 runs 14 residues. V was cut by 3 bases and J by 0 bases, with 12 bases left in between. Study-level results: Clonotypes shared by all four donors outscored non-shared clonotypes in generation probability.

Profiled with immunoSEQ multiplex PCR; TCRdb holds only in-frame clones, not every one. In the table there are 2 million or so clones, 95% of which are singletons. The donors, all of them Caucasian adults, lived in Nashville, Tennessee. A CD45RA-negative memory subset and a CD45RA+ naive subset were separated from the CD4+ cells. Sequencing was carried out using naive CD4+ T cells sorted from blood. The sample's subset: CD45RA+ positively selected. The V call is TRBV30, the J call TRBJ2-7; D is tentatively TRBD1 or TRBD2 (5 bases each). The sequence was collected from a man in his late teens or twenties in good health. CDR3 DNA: TGTGCCTGGAGCCCCGGGACCACCTCCTACGAGCAGTACTTC. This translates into CAWSPGTTSYEQYF.